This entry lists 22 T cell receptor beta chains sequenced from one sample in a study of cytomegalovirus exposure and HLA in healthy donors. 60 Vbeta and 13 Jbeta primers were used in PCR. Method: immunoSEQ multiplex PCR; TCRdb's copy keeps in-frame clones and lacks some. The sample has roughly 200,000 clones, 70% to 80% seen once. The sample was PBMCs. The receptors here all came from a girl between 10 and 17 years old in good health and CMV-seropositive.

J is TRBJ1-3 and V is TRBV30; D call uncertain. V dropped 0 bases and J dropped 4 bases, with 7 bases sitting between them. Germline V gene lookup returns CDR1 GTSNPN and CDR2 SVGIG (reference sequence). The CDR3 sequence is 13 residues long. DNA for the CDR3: TGTGCCTGGAGTGTGGCAGGAGGAAACACCATATATTTT. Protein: CAWSVAGGNTIYF. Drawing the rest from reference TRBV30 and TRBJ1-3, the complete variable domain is SQTIHQWPATLVQPVGSPLSLECTVEGTSNPNLYWYRQAAGRGLQLLFYSVGIGQISSEVPQNLSASRPQDRQFILSSKKLLLSDSGFYLCAWSVAGGNTIYFGEGSWLTVV.

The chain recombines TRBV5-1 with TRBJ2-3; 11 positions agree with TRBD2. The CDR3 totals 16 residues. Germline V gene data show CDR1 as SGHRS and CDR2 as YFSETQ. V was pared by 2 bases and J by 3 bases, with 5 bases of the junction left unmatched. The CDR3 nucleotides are TGCGCCAGCAGCTTATTAGCGGGGGGGCTAACAGATACGCAGTATTTT. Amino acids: CASSLLAGGLTDTQYF. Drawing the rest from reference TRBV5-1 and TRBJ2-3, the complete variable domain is KAGVTQTPRYLIKTRGQQVTLSCSPISGHRSVSWYQQTPGQGLQFLFEYFSETQRNKGNFPGRFSGRQFSNSRSEMNVSTLELGDSALYLCASSLLAGGLTDTQYFGPGTRLTVL.

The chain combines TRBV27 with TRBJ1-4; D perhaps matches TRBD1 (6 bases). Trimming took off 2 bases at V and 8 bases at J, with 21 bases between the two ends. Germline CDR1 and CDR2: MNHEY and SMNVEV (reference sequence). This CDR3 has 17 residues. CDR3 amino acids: CASSLRGWAGAKEKLFF. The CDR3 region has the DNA TGTGCCAGCAGTTTAAGGGGGTGGGCAGGGGCAAAAGAAAAACTGTTTTTT.

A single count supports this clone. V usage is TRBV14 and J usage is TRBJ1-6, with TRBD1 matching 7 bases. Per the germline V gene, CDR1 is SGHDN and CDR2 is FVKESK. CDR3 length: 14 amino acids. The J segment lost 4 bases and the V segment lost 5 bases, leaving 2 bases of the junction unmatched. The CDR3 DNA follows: TGTGCCAGCAGCGAGGGACAGTATAATTCACCCCTCCACTTT. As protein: CASSEGQYNSPLHF. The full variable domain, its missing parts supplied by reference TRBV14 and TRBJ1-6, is EAGVTQFPSHSVIEKGQTVTLRCDPISGHDNLYWYRRVMGKEIKFLLHFVKESKQDESGMPNNRFLAERTGGTYSTLKVQPAELEDSGVYFCASSEGQYNSPLHFGNGTRLTVT.

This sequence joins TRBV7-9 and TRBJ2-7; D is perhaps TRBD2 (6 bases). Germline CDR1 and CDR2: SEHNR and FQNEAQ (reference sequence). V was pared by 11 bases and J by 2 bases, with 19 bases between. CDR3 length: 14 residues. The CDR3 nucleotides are TGTGCCCTATCCCCGGGACTCCCTCCCTACGAGCAGTACTTC. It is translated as CALSPGLPPYEQYF.

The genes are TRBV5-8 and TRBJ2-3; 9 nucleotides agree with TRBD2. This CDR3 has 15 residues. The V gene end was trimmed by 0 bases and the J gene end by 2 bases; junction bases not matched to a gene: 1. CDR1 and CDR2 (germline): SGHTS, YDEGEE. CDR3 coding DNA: TGTGCCAGCAGCTTGGGACTAGCGGACACAGATACGCAGTATTTT. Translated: CASSLGLADTDTQYF.

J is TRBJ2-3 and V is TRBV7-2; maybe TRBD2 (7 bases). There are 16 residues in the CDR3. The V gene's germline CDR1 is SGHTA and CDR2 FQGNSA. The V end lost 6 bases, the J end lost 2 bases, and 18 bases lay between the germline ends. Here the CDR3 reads CASRGGLLKNTDTQYF. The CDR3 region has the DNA TGTGCCAGCAGGGGGGGGCTCCTCAAGAACACAGATACGCAGTATTTT.

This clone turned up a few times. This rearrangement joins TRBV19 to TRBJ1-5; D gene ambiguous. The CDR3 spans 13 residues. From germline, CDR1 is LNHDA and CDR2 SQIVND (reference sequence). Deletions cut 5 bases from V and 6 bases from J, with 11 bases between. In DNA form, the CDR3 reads TGTGCCAGTAGTGGTGGGTCGGGTCAGCCCCAGCATTTT. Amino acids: CASSGGSGQPQHF.

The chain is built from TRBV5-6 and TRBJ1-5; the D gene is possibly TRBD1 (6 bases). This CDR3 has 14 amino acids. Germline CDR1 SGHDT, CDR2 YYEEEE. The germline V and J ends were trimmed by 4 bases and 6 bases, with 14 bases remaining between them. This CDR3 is CASSQCGGCQPQHF. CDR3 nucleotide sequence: TGTGCCAGCAGCCAATGCGGGGGCTGTCAGCCCCAGCATTTT.

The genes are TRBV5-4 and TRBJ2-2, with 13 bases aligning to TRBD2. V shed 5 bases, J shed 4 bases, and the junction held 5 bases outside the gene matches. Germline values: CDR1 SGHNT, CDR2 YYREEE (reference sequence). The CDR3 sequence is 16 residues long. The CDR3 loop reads CASSSGLAGITGELFF. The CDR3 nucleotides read TGTGCCAGCAGTTCGGGACTAGCGGGGATCACCGGGGAGCTGTTTTTT.

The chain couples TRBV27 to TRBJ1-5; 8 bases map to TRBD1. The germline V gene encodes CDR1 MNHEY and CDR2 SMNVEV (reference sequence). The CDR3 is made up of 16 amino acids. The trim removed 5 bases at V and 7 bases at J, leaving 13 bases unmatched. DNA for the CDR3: TGTGCCAGCAGTATCTCCCGGGACAGGTCCCCACAGCCCCAGCATTTT. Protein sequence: CASSISRDRSPQPQHF.

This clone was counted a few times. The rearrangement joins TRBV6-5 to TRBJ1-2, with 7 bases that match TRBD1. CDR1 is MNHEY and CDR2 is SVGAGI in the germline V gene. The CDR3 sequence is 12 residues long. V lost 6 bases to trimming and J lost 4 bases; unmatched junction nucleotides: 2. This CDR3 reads CASSRDSYGYTF. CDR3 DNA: TGTGCCAGCAGCAGGGACAGCTATGGCTACACCTTC.

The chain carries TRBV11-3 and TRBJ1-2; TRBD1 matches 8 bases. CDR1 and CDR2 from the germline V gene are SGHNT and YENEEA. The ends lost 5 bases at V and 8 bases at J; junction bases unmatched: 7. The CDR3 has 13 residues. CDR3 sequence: CASSQPTGAGYTF. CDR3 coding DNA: TGTGCCAGCAGCCAACCGACAGGGGCGGGCTACACCTTC.

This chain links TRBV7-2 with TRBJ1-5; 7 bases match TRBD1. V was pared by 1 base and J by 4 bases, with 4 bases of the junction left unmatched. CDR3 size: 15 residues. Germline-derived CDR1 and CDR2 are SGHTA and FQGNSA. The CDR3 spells CASSLVGGQNQPQHF. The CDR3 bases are TGTGCCAGCAGCTTAGTGGGGGGACAGAATCAGCCCCAGCATTTT.

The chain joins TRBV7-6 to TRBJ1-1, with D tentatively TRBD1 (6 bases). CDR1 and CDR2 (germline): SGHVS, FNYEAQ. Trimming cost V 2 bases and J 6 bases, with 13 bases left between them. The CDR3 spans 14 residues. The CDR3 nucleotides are TGTGCCAGCAGCTTACTCCTTTGGGGGCCTGAAGCTTTCTTT. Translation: CASSLLLWGPEAFF.

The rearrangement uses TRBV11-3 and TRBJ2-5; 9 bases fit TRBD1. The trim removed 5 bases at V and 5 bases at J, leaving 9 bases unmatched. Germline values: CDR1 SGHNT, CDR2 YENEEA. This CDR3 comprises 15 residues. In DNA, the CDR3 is TGTGCCAGCAGCAGTGACAGGGGGGCCTGGGAGACCCAGTACTTC. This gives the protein CASSSDRGAWETQYF.

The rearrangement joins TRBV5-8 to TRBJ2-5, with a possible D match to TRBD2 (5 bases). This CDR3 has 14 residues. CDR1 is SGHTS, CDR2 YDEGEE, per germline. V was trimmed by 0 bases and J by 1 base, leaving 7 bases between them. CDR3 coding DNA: TGTGCCAGCAGCTTGGCCGGGATCCAAGAGACCCAGTACTTC. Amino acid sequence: CASSLAGIQETQYF.

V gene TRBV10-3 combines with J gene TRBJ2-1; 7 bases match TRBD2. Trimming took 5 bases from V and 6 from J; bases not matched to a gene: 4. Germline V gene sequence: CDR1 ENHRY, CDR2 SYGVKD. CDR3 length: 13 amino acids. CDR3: CAISSGAPNEQFF. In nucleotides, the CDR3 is TGTGCCATCAGTAGCGGGGCCCCCAATGAGCAGTTCTTC.

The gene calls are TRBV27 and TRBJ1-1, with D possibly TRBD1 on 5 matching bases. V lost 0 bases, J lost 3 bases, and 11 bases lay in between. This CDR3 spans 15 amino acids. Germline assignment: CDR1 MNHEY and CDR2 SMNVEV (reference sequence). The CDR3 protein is CASSLSMGGDTEAFF. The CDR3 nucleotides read TGTGCCAGCAGTTTATCTATGGGAGGGGACACTGAAGCTTTCTTT.

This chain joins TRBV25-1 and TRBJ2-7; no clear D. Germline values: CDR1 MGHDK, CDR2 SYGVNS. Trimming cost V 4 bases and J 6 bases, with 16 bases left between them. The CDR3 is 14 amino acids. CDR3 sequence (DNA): TGTGCCAGCAGTGCCGCCGGTATTGTTCCCGAGCAGTACTTC. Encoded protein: CASSAAGIVPEQYF.

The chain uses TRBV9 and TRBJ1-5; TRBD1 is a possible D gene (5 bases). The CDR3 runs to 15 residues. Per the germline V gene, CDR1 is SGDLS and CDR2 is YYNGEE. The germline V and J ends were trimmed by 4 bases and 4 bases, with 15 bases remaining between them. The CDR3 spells CASSPLGGGNQPQHF. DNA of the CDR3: TGTGCCAGCAGCCCCCTCGGGGGGGGAAATCAGCCCCAGCATTTT.

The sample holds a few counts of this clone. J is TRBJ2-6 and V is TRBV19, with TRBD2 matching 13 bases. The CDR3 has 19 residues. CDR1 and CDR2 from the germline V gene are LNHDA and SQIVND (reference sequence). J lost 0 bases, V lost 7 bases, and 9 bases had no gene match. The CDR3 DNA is TGTGCCAGTACCTCTTCCGGACTAGCGGGGGACTCTGGGGCCAACGTCCTGACTTTC. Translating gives CASTSSGLAGDSGANVLTF.